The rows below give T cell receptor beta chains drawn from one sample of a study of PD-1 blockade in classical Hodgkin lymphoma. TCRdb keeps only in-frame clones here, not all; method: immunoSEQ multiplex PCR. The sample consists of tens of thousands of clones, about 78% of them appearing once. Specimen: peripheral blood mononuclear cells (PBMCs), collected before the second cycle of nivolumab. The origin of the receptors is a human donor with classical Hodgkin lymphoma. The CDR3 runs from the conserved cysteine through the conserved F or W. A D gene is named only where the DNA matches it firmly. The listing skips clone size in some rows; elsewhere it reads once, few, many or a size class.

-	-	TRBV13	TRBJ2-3	CASSLMPKDTQYF	TGTGCCAGCAGCTTAATGCCGAAAGATACGCAGTATTTT
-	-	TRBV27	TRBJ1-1	CASSSLTLDRNTEAFF	TGTGCCAGCAGTTCCCTCACTTTAGACAGGAACACTGAAGCTTTCTTT
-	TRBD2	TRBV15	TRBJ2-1	CATSRDLDGRLNEQFF	TGTGCCACCAGCAGAGATTTGGACGGGAGGTTAAATGAGCAGTTCTTC
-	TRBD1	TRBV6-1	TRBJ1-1	CASSAGQGAGEAFF	TGTGCCAGCAGTGCGGGACAGGGGGCCGGTGAAGCTTTCTTT
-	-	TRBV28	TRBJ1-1	CASSLQFRATEAFF	TGTGCCAGCAGTTTGCAGTTTCGGGCCACTGAAGCTTTCTTT
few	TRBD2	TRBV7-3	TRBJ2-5	CASSLPGLAGADGETQYF	TGTGCCAGCAGCTTACCGGGACTAGCGGGAGCGGATGGGGAGACCCAGTACTTC
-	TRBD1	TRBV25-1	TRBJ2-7	CASSEEWTGAGEQYF	TGTGCCAGCAGTGAAGAGTGGACAGGGGCTGGCGAGCAGTACTTC
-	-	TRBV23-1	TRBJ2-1	CASRPVGDTSYNEQFF	TGCGCCAGCAGGCCAGTGGGGGACACTTCCTACAATGAGCAGTTCTTC
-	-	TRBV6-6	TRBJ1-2	CASSPREGHYNYGYTF	TGTGCCAGCAGTCCCAGGGAGGGCCACTACAACTATGGCTACACCTTC
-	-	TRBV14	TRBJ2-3	CASSKTRALRDTQYF	TGTGCCAGCTCAAAGACTAGGGCGCTACGAGATACGCAGTATTTT
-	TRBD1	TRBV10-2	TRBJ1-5	CASSQNRQGARSNQPQHF	TGCGCCAGCAGCCAGAATCGACAGGGGGCAAGGAGCAATCAGCCCCAGCATTTT
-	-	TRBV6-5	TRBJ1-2	CASSYSTLSNYDYTF	TGTGCCAGCAGTTACTCTACACTTTCTAACTATGACTACACCTTC
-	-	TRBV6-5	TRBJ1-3	CASSYSTGPGNTIYF	TGTGCCAGCAGTTACTCGACAGGCCCTGGAAACACCATATATTTT
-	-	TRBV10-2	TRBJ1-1	CASSESRGPHVLTEAFF	TGCGCCAGCAGTGAGTCCCGGGGTCCACACGTCCTCACTGAAGCTTTCTTT
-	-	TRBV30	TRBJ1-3	CAWSAKGSGNTIYF	TGTGCCTGGAGTGCTAAGGGATCTGGAAACACCATATATTTT
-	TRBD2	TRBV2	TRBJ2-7	CASREGLAGVDEQYF	TGTGCCAGCAGAGAGGGACTAGCGGGAGTGGACGAGCAGTACTTC
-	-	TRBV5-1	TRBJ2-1	CASNRNNEQFF	TGCGCCAGCAACCGAAACAATGAGCAGTTCTTC
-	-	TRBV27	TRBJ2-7	CASSSTPSYEQYF	TGTGCCAGCAGTTCGACCCCCTCCTACGAGCAGTACTTC
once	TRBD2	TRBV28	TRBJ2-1	CASSPSGSLAQFF	TGTGCCAGCAGCCCTAGCGGGAGCTTGGCGCAGTTCTTC
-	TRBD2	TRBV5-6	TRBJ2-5	CASSSWTSGRAWPQYF	TGTGCCAGCAGCTCCTGGACTAGCGGGAGGGCCTGGCCCCAGTACTTC
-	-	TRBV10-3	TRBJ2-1	CAIKGTQTYNEQFF	TGTGCCATCAAAGGCACCCAAACCTACAATGAGCAGTTCTTC
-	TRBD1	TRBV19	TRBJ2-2	CASREAGGYLSDGELFF	TGTGCCAGTAGAGAGGCAGGGGGTTATTTGTCGGACGGGGAGCTGTTTTTT
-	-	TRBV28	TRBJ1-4	CASRWTHTNEKLFF	TGTGCCAGCAGATGGACACATACTAATGAAAAACTGTTTTTT
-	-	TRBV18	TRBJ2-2	CASSPPGGELFF	TGTGCCAGCTCACCACCCGGGGGGGAGCTGTTTTTT
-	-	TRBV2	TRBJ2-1	CASSRPGGYNEQFF	TGTGCCAGCAGCCGTCCGGGCGGCTACAATGAGCAGTTCTTC
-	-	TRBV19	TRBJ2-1	CASSIRTGPSSYNEQFF	TGTGCCAGTAGTATCAGAACAGGACCGAGCTCCTACAATGAGCAGTTCTTC
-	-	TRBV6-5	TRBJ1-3	CASSYSTESGNTIYF	TGTGCCAGCAGTTACTCGACGGAGTCTGGAAACACCATATATTTT
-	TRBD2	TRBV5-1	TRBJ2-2	CASSRGAGASRGELFF	TGCGCCAGCAGCCGAGGGGCGGGAGCCTCACGGGGGGAGCTGTTTTTT
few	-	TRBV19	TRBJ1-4	CASSMFAGSEKLFF	TGTGCCAGTAGTATGTTTGCGGGAAGTGAAAAACTGTTTTTT
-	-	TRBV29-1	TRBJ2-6	CSVGNRYHSGANVLTF	TGCAGCGTTGGAAACAGGTACCACTCTGGGGCCAACGTCCTGACTTTC
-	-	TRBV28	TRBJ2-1	CASSLLGNSYNEQFF	TGTGCCAGCAGTTTGCTGGGGAACTCCTACAATGAGCAGTTCTTC
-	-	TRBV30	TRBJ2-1	CAWSVGGTSSYNEQFF	TGTGCCTGGAGTGTAGGAGGTACGAGCTCCTACAATGAGCAGTTCTTC
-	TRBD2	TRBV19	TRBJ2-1	CASSIWTSGYNEQFF	TGTGCCAGTAGTATTTGGACTAGCGGTTACAATGAGCAGTTCTTC
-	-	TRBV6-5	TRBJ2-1	CASKSGANEQFF	TGTGCCAGCAAGTCAGGGGCCAATGAGCAGTTCTTC
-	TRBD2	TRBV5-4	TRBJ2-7	CASSGRASGSSEYEQYF	TGTGCCAGCAGCGGGAGGGCTAGCGGGAGCTCCGAGTACGAGCAGTACTTC
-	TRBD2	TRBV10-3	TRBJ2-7	CAITRTSGSYEQYF	TGTGCCATCACCAGAACTAGCGGGAGCTACGAGCAGTACTTC
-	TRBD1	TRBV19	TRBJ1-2	CASTFRQGGYGYTF	TGTGCCAGTACCTTCCGACAGGGAGGGTATGGCTACACCTTC
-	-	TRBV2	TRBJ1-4	CASSDLVFEKLFF	TGTGCCAGCAGTGACTTGGTTTTTGAAAAACTGTTTTTT
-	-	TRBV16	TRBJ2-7	CASSRRGSYEQYF	TGTGCCAGCAGCCGGAGGGGTTCCTACGAGCAGTACTTC
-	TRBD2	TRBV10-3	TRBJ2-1	CAIMGLAGDGLSYNEQFF	TGTGCCATCATGGGACTAGCGGGAGATGGGCTATCCTACAATGAGCAGTTCTTC
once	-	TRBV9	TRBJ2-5	CASSAGLWETQYF	TGTGCCAGCAGCGCCGGGTTGTGGGAGACCCAGTACTTC
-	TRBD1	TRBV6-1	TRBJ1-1	CASSRGTEAFF	TGTGCCAGCAGCAGGGGGACTGAAGCTTTCTTT
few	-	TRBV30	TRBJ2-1	CAWGRAFSSEQFF	TGTGCCTGGGGGCGAGCTTTTTCGAGTGAGCAGTTCTTC
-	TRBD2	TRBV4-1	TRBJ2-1	CASSQAIAGSYNEQFF	TGCGCCAGCAGCCAGGCCATAGCGGGATCCTACAATGAGCAGTTCTTC
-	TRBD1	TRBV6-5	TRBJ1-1	CASSSSHRGPPEAFF	TGTGCCAGCAGTTCCTCGCACAGGGGCCCCCCTGAAGCTTTCTTT
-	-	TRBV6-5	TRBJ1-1	CASPSGFSEAFF	TGTGCCAGTCCGTCCGGGTTTTCTGAAGCTTTCTTT
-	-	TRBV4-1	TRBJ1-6	CASSQEPDPGSGNSPLHF	TGCGCCAGCAGCCAAGAGCCGGACCCAGGGTCGGGCAATTCACCCCTCCACTTT